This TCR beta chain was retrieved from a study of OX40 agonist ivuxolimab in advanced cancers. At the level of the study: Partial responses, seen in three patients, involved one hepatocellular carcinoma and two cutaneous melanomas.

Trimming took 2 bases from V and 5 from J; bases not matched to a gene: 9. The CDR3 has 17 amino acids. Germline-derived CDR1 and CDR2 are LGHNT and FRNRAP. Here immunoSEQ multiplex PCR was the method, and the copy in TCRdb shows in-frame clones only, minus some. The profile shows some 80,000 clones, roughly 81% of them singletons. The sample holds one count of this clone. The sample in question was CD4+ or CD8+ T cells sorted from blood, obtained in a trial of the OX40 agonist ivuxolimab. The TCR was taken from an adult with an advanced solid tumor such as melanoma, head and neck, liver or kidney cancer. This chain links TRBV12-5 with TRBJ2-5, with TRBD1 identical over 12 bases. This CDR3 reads CASGLPKGDRGHETQYF. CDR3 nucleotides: TGTGCTAGTGGTTTGCCCAAAGGGGACAGGGGGCATGAGACCCAGTACTTC.